These 11 T cell receptor beta chains share one sample of origin, sequenced in a study of blood T cell repertoires in COVID-19. Sequencing was performed with immunoSEQ multiplex PCR; in TCRdb, only in-frame clones are kept and a portion is missing. The profile covers 330,000 or so clones, with roughly 90% appearing a single time and 15% to 20% taken by the ten largest. The material sequenced was PBMCs or T cells enriched from blood (not recorded which). The receptors here all came from a woman aged 30 to 39 who had recovered from COVID-19.

The chain employs TRBV21-1 and TRBJ2-1; the table's TRBD2 call for D was not verified on the DNA. TRBV21-1 is noted as a pseudogene. This CDR3 has 16 residues. In DNA, the CDR3 is TGTGCCAGCAGGTCTGAGCTAACGGGAGTCAACAATGAGCAGTTCTTC. Protein: CASRSELTGVNNEQFF.

The chain recombines TRBV15 with TRBJ2-2, with 8 nucleotides matching TRBD2. V trimming: 5 bases; J trimming: 2 bases; junction bases outside the gene matches: 4. The CDR3 extends over 15 amino acids. Germline CDR1 LNHNV, CDR2 YYDKDF (reference sequence). The CDR3 is CATSLLAVNTGELFF. The DNA of the CDR3 is TGTGCCACCAGCTTACTAGCGGTAAACACCGGGGAGCTGTTTTTT.

The chain has TRBV20-1 and TRBJ1-6, with 9 bases identical to TRBD1. The CDR3 loop spans 14 amino acids. CDR1 is DFQATT, CDR2 SNEGSKA, per germline (reference sequence). Trimming removed 3 bases from V and 9 bases from J; junction bases left unmatched: 6. CDR3 residues: CSASMGDRVSPLHF. CDR3 DNA: TGCAGTGCTAGTATGGGGGACAGGGTTTCACCCCTCCACTTT.

The chain has TRBV19 and TRBJ2-1, with 8 bases that match TRBD1. The germline V gene has CDR1 LNHDA and CDR2 SQIVND (reference sequence). V shed 1 base and J 8 bases; nucleotides not matched to a gene: 7. This CDR3 contains 15 residues. The CDR3 bases are TGTGCCAGTAGTATAGGTCAGGGGGCGCGCCATGAGCAGTTCTTC. Protein product: CASSIGQGARHEQFF.

This rearrangement joins TRBV28 to TRBJ2-2, with 7 bases fitting TRBD2. The CDR3 totals 19 residues. V dropped 2 bases and J dropped 3; count of bases not matched to a gene: 15. Germline values: CDR1 MDHEN, CDR2 SYDVKM. CDR3 in amino acids: CASSLTGWGGRKYTGELFF. The DNA of the CDR3 is TGTGCCAGCAGTTTAACCGGTTGGGGCGGGAGAAAGTACACCGGGGAGCTGTTTTTT.

This sequence joins TRBV4-1 and TRBJ2-7, with TRBD1 identical over 7 bases. The V gene's germline CDR1 is MGHRA and CDR2 YSYEKL. V gave up 0 bases and J gave up 3 bases; unmatched junction bases: 8. The CDR3 is made up of 16 amino acids. Written as DNA, the CDR3 is TGCGCCAGCAGCCAAGACAGGGACAGCCCTCACTACGAGCAGTACTTC. Translation: CASSQDRDSPHYEQYF.

This chain links TRBV11-2 with TRBJ2-1; possibly TRBD2 for D (6 bases). CDR1 is SGHAT, CDR2 FQNNGV, per germline. The CDR3 extends over 14 amino acids. V shed 5 bases and J shed 5 bases, with 13 bases lying between them. The CDR3 protein is CASSLTEGNNEQFF. DNA for the CDR3: TGTGCCAGCAGCCTGACGGAGGGCAACAATGAGCAGTTCTTC. Using reference TRBV11-2 and TRBJ2-1 for the parts outside the CDR3, the full variable domain is EAGVAQSPRYKIIEKRQSVAFWCNPISGHATLYWYQQILGQGPKLLIQFQNNGVVDDSQLPKDRFSAERLKGVDSTLKIQPAKLEDSAVYLCASSLTEGNNEQFFGPGTRLTVL.

As DNA, the CDR3 is TGTGCCAGCAGCTTTTCTAACAGGTTGACCGGGGAGCTGTTTTTT. It codes for CASSFSNRLTGELFF. The chain has TRBV7-9 and TRBJ2-2; TRBD1 might be the D (5 bases). CDR3 length: 15 residues. CDR1 is SEHNR and CDR2 is FQNEAQ in the germline V gene (reference sequence). The V end was cut by 3 bases, the J end by 5 bases, with 13 bases between.

The V gene is TRBV4-3, the J gene TRBJ1-1; D might be TRBD1 (5 bases). V was shortened by 0 bases and J by 7 bases, with 15 bases between the two germline ends. Per germline, CDR1 LGHNA and CDR2 YSLEER. The CDR3 extends over 15 amino acids. The CDR3 reads CASSQEDTMGGEAFF. The CDR3, as DNA: TGCGCCAGCAGCCAAGAGGACACAATGGGAGGTGAAGCTTTCTTT.

CDR3 sequence reads: CASSQGTRTGYGYTF. The DNA of the CDR3 is TGCGCCAGCAGCCAAGGCACCAGGACAGGGTATGGCTACACCTTC. This chain uses TRBV4-3 with TRBJ1-2; 8 bases map to TRBD1. The germline gives CDR1 LGHNA, CDR2 YSLEER. With V trimmed by 1 base and J by 5 bases, 6 bases remained unmatched. There are 15 residues in the CDR3.

The chain uses TRBV24-1 and TRBJ2-1, with D possibly TRBD1 on 5 matching bases. Germline V gives CDR1 KGHDR, CDR2 SFDVKD. V was clipped by 5 bases and J by 0 bases, with 7 bases between them. The CDR3 runs 14 residues. The CDR3 sequence: CATSGGSSYNEQFF. The CDR3 coding sequence is TGTGCCACCAGTGGGGGCAGCTCCTACAATGAGCAGTTCTTC.